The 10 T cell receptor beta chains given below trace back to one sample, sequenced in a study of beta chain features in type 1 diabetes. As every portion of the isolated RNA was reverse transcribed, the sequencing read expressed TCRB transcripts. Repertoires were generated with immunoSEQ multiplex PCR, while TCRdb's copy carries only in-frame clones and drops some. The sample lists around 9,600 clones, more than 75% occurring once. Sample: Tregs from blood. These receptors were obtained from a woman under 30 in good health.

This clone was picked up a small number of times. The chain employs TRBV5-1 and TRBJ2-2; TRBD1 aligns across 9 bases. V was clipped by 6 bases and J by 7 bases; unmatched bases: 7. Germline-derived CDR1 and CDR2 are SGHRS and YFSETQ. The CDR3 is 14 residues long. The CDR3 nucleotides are TGCGCCAGCACCAGGGACAGGGCGGGCGGGGAGCTGTTTTTT. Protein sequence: CASTRDRAGGELFF.

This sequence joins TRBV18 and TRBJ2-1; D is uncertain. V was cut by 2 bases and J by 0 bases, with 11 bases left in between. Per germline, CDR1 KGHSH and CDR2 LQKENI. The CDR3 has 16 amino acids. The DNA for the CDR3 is TGTGCCAGCTCACCAAGTCAGGTCATCTCCTACAATGAGCAGTTCTTC. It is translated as CASSPSQVISYNEQFF.

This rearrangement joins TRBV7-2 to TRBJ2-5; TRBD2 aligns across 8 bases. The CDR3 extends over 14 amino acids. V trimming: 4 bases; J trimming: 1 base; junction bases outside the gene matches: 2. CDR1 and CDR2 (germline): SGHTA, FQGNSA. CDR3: CASSSTSGQETQYF. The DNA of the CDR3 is TGTGCCAGCAGCTCAACTAGCGGCCAAGAGACCCAGTACTTC.

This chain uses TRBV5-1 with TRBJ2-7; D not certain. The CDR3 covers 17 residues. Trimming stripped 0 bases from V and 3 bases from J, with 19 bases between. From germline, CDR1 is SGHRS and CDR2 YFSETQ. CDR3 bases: TGCGCCAGCAGCTTGGCCACCGCGGCAGCCCAATTCTACGAGCAGTACTTC. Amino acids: CASSLATAAAQFYEQYF.

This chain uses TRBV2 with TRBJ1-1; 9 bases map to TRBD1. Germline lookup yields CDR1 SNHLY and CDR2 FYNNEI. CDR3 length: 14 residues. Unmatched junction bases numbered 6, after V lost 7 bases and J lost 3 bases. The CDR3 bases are TGTGCCAGCAACTTACAGGGGGCGGACACTGAAGCTTTCTTT. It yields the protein CASNLQGADTEAFF.

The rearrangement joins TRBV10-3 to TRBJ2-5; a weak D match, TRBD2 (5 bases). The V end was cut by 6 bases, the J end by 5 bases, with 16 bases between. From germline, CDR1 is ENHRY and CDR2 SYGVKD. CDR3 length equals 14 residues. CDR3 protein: CAIRAASRRETQYF. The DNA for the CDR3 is TGTGCCATCAGGGCCGCGAGTCGGAGGGAGACCCAGTACTTC.

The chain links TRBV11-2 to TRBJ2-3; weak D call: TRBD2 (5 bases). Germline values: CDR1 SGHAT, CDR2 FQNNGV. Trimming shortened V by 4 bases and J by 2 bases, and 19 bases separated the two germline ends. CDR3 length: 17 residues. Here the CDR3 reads CASSSPSPLVNTDTQYF. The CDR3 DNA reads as TGTGCCAGCAGCTCACCCTCCCCACTAGTGAACACAGATACGCAGTATTTT.

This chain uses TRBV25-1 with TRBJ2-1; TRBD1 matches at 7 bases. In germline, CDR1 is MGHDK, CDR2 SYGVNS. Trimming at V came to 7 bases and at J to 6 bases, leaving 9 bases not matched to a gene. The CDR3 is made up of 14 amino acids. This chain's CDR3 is CASTRQGWGNEQFF. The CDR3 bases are TGTGCCAGCACTCGACAGGGATGGGGCAATGAGCAGTTCTTC.

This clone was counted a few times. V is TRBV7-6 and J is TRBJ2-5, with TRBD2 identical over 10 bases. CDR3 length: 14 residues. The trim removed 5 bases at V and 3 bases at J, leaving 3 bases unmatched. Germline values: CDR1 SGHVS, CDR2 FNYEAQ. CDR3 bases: TGTGCCAGCAGCCGAGCGGGAGGGAAAGAGACCCAGTACTTC. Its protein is CASSRAGGKETQYF. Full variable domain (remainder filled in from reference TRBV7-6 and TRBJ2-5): GAGVSQSPRYKVTKRGQDVALRCDPISGHVSLYWYRQALGQGPEFLTYFNYEAQQDKSGLPNDRFSAERPEGSISTLTIQRTEQRDSAMYRCASSRAGGKETQYFGPGTRLLVL.

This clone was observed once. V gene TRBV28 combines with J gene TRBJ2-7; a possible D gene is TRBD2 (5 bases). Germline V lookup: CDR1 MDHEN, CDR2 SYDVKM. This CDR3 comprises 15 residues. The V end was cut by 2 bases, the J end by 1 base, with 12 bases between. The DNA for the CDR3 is TGTGCCAGCAGTTTACTCGGGATTGGGTCCTACGAGCAGTACTTC. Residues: CASSLLGIGSYEQYF.